The clone carrying this T cell receptor (beta chain) was detected a few times. Its antigen is as yet unknown. Trimming removed 0 bases from V and 7 bases from J; junction bases left unmatched: 2. There are 15 residues in the CDR3. Germline values: CDR1 ENHRY, CDR2 SYGVKD. This sample was taken from a study of response to subunit inactivated influenza vaccine. Study-wide findings and caveats: That few new T cells are recruited by each seasonal influenza vaccination was the authors' suggestion.

TCRdb re-called the RT-PCR reads with MiXCR, one entry per CDR3 protein. The profile covers almost 250,000 distinct CDR3 sequences, with 9% to 15% appearing a single time and approximately 8.4% taken by the ten largest. V usage is TRBV10-3 and J usage is TRBJ2-4; 11 bases match TRBD2. This receptor was taken from a man aged 45-65 years who received an inactivated influenza vaccine. This material consisted of non-naive T cells sorted from PBMCs, taken roughly 15 days before vaccination. The CDR3 bases are TGTGCCATCAGTGAGTCCCGGACTAGCGGGAACATTCAGTACTTC. Amino acid sequence: CAISESRTSGNIQYF.